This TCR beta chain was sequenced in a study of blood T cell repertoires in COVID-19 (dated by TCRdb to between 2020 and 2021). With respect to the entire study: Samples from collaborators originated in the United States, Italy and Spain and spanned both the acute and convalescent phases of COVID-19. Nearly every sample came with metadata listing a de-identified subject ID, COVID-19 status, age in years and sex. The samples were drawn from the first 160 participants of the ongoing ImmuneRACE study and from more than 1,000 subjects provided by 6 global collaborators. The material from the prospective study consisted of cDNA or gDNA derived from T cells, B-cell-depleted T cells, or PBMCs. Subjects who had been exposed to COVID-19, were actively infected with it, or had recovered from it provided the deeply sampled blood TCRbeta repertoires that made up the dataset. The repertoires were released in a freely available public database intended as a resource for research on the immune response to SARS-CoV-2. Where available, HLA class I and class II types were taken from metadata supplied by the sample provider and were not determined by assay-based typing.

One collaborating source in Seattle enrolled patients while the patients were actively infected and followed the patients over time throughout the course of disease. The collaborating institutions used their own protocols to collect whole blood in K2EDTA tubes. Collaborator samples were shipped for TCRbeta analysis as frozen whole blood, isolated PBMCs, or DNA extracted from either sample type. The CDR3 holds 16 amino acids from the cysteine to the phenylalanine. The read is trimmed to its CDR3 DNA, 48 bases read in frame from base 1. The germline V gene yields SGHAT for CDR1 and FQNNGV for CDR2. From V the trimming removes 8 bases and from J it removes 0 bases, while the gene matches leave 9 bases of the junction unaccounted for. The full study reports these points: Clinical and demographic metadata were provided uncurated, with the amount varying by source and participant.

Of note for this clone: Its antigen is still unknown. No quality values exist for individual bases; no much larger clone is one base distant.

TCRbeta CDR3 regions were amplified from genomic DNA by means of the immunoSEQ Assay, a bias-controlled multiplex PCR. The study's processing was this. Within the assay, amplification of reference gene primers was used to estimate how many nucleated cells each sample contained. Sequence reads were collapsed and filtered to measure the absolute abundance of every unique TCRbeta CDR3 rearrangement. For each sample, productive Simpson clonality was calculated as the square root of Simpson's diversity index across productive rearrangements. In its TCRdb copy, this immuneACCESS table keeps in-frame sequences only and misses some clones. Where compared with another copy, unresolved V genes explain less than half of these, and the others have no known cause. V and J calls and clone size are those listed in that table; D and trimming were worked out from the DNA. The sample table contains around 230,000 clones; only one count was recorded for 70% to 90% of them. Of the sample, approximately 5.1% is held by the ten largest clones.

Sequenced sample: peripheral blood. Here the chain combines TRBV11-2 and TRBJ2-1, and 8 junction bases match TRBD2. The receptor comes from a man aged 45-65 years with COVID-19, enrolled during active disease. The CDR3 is CASRRGVGSSYNEQFF. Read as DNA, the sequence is TGTGCCAGCCGGCGGGGGGTAGGGAGCTCCTACAATGAGCAGTTCTTC.